This T cell receptor beta chain was captured by sequencing in a study of cytomegalovirus exposure and HLA in healthy donors. Study-level findings and limits: Trimming of TCR beta V- and J-genes showed a link, identified in a later analysis, to a missense DCLRE1C variant. The only immune exposure information that was available was CMV serostatus. Most sequenced TCRs were rare (though some public TCRs occurred in many donors). Another analysis was done later, and it associated 16,951 TCR beta sequences with HLA alleles at 0.05 false discovery rate.

Germline V gene data show CDR1 as LNHNV and CDR2 as YYDKDF (reference sequence). The CDR3 sequence is 12 residues long. Trimming pared 0 bases from V and 6 bases from J, leaving 6 bases between. PCR primers comprised 60 Vbeta and 13 Jbeta primers. Sequencing was performed with immunoSEQ multiplex PCR; in TCRdb, only in-frame clones are kept and a portion is missing. This sample has under 150,000 clones, with around 69% found just once. Regarding this clone: Its antigen is currently unknown. At the DNA level, this CDR3 is encoded by other sequences in the same sample as well.

The chain couples TRBV15 to TRBJ2-7; the D gene is possibly TRBD1 (5 bases). Sequences were obtained from PBMCs. The receptor's source is a human donor in good health. DNA for the CDR3: TGTGCCACCAGCAGAGATAGGGGCGAGCAGTACTTC. The encoded protein is CATSRDRGEQYF.